This T cell receptor (beta chain) was sequenced during a study of T cell repertoires in cytomegalovirus infection. About the research overall: Newly reported HLA-C-restricted and thoroughly characterized HLA-B-restricted CMV epitopes were employed. A matching HLA type, together with CMV infection, was signaled by public TCR beta signatures.

Study results and limitations: The response measured ex vivo was dominated by TCR beta clonotypes (HLA-C-restricted and CMV-specific).

One entry per CDR3 protein, called by TCRdb with MiXCR from the reads. The table has about 830,000 distinct CDR3 sequences, about 33% seen once. Details on this clonotype: Antigen: not known.

The germline CDR1 and CDR2 sequences are LNHDA and SQIVND (reference sequence). The junction had 7 bases not matched to a gene; V was cut back by 4 bases and J by 2 bases. The length of the CDR3 is 17 residues. This sequence originates from a human donor in good health (CMV status not recorded). Some clones in this sample may be carry-over from other donors' samples. This sample comprised cultured CD8+ T cells from PBMCs, obtained from culture after CMV antigen stimulation. The rearrangement joins TRBV19 to TRBJ2-6; 8 bases map to TRBD1. The CDR3 reads CASSSGQGGTGANVLTF. The CDR3 DNA follows: TGTGCCAGTAGTAGTGGACAGGGCGGAACTGGGGCCAACGTCCTGACTTTC.